Below are 9 T cell receptor beta chains sequenced from a single sample in a study of T-cell memory formation after mild COVID-19. TCRdb reprocessed the 5' RACE reads via MiXCR and lists one record per CDR3 protein. Among 250,000 or so distinct CDR3 sequences listed, approximately 19% were seen once. The sequencing input was PBMCs or a T cell subset sorted from them (not recorded which). The receptors shown here come from a man aged 18-30 years who had mild COVID-19 (a few samples of this study predate the infection). Cell type and time point are not known.

The rearrangement links TRBV3-1 to TRBJ2-5, with D tentatively TRBD2 (6 bases). Per germline, CDR1 LGHDT and CDR2 YNNKEL (reference sequence). V was trimmed by 1 base and J by 2 bases, leaving 14 bases between them. The CDR3 length is 16 residues. In DNA form, the CDR3 reads TGTGCCAGCAGCCAAGGCACCCCGGGACTGCAAGAGACCCAGTACTTC. Its protein is CASSQGTPGLQETQYF.

This chain links TRBV20-1 with TRBJ2-7; TRBD2 matches 8 bases. The J segment lost 1 base and the V segment lost 4 bases, leaving 6 bases of the junction unmatched. The CDR3 contains 14 residues. CDR1 is DFQATT and CDR2 is SNEGSKA in the germline V gene (reference sequence). The CDR3 DNA sequence: TGCAGTGCTAAGAGCGGGGGTGCATCCTACGAGCAGTACGTC. Translated: CSAKSGGASYEQYV.

This clonotype has a single count. V and J are TRBV29-1 and TRBJ1-1; 7 nucleotides line up with TRBD1. The CDR3 has 10 residues. V trimming: 6 bases; J trimming: 7 bases; junction bases outside the gene matches: 2. CDR1 SQVTM and CDR2 ANQGSEA come from the germline V gene. The CDR3 sequence: CSVTGVEAFF. DNA of the CDR3: TGCAGCGTAACAGGGGTTGAAGCTTTCTTT.

There are a few counts of this clonotype. This may stem from a read error, because a much larger clone lies one nucleotide away. The chain uses TRBV7-2 and TRBJ2-1; 8 bases map to TRBD2. Germline V gene data show CDR1 as SGHTA and CDR2 as FQGNSA. V trimming: 5 bases; J trimming: 9 bases; junction bases outside the gene matches: 15. CDR3 length: 16 residues. CDR3 residues: CASSPGGGTPRIEQFF. The CDR3 DNA sequence: TGTGCCAGCAGCCCCGGCGGGGGGACCCCTCGAATTGAGCAGTTCTTC.

The chain uses TRBV6-6 and TRBJ1-2; 11 bases match TRBD1. The ends lost 6 bases at V and 8 bases at J; junction bases unmatched: 8. This CDR3 region has 14 residues. In germline, CDR1 is MNHNY, CDR2 SVGAGI (reference sequence). CDR3 loop: CASSWDRGSTGYTF. CDR3 sequence (DNA): TGTGCCAGCAGCTGGGACAGGGGGTCGACGGGCTACACCTTC.

This clonotype was seen many times. The genes are TRBV5-1 and TRBJ2-3, with D maybe TRBD2 (6 bases). There are 15 residues in the CDR3. Germline V gives CDR1 SGHRS, CDR2 YFSETQ. Trimming pared 0 bases from V and 7 bases from J, leaving 15 bases between. CDR3 DNA sequence: TGCGCCAGCAGCTTGGAAGCTAGCGCTCCTAATACGCAGTATTTT. Its protein product is CASSLEASAPNTQYF.

This clonotype was recorded a few times. The chain joins TRBV7-8 to TRBJ2-3, with D possibly matching TRBD2 (5 bases). The V gene lost 4 bases and the J gene lost 2 bases, with 13 bases spanning the gap. The CDR3 spans 15 residues. Germline V gives CDR1 SGHVS, CDR2 FQNEAQ. CDR3 nucleotides: TGTGCCAGCAGCTCCTGGTCGGGGAACACAGATACGCAGTATTTT. Its translation is CASSSWSGNTDTQYF.

The V and J genes are TRBV20-1 and TRBJ2-2; the D is unclear. This CDR3 has 11 residues. The ends were cut back, 2 bases at V and 6 bases at J, with 4 bases in the middle. Germline V gives CDR1 DFQATT, CDR2 SNEGSKA (reference sequence). Written as DNA, the CDR3 is TGCAGTGCTAGATACGCCGGGGAGCTGTTTTTT. This translates into CSARYAGELFF.

This clonotype has a single count. The chain uses TRBV15 and TRBJ1-5; 10 nucleotides line up with TRBD1. This CDR3 comprises 14 residues. Germline-derived CDR1 and CDR2 are LNHNV and YYDKDF (reference sequence). J lost 4 bases, V lost 5 bases, and 2 bases had no gene match. The DNA for the CDR3 is TGTGCCACCAGCCGGGACAGGGGTAATCAGCCCCAGCATTTT. Translated, it gives CATSRDRGNQPQHF.